A selection of T cell receptor beta chains follows, all from one sample in a study of T cells in localized non-small cell lung cancer. Measured with immunoSEQ multiplex PCR; TCRdb has only the in-frame clones, and not every one. Of tens of thousands of clones listed, roughly 78% are singletons. This specimen was peripheral blood, taken before any cancer treatment. The receptors originated from a male donor aged 60 or older with stage II squamous cell lung carcinoma. The CDR3 runs from the conserved cysteine through the conserved F or W. A D gene is named only where the DNA matches it firmly. Clone size appears in some rows only: once, few, many, or a class for an expanded clone.

v_call	clone_size	j_call	d_call	cdr3_aa	cdr3_nt
TRBV4-2	.	TRBJ2-7	.	CASSQAAGDYEQYF	TGTGCCAGCAGCCAAGCAGCTGGGGACTACGAGCAGTACTTC
TRBV30	.	TRBJ1-1	TRBD1	CAWLSDFGTGGAEAFF	TGTGCCTGGTTGTCCGACTTCGGGACAGGGGGAGCTGAAGCTTTCTTT
TRBV25-1	once	TRBJ2-2	.	CASSIRVSPNTGELFF	TGTGCCAGCAGTATAAGGGTTAGTCCGAACACCGGGGAGCTGTTTTTT
TRBV10-3	.	TRBJ1-2	.	CAISEATDNYGYTF	TGTGCCATCAGTGAAGCTACGGATAACTATGGCTACACCTTC
TRBV7-3	.	TRBJ2-3	TRBD1	CASSQGDRGTRDTQYF	TGTGCCAGCAGCCAAGGAGACAGGGGCACCAGGGATACGCAGTATTTT
TRBV6-5	.	TRBJ1-5	.	CASRSPWDNQPQHF	TGTGCCAGCAGATCACCCTGGGATAATCAGCCCCAGCATTTT
TRBV27	.	TRBJ2-1	.	CATMGVVNEQFF	TGTGCCACGATGGGGGTAGTCAATGAGCAGTTCTTC
TRBV28	.	TRBJ2-5	.	CASSTPEAGQETQYF	TGTGCCAGCAGCACCCCTGAGGCGGGCCAAGAGACCCAGTACTTC
TRBV11-2	few	TRBJ2-1	TRBD2	CASSGYLSGGAENEQFF	TGTGCCAGCAGCGGCTATCTCAGCGGGGGGGCGGAGAATGAGCAGTTCTTC
TRBV30	.	TRBJ2-3	TRBD2	CALSQREGDTQYF	TGTGCCTTGAGTCAGCGGGAGGGAGATACGCAGTATTTT
TRBV7-8	.	TRBJ2-1	.	CASSRDNEQFF	TGTGCCAGCAGCCGGGACAATGAGCAGTTCTTC
TRBV5-1	.	TRBJ1-1	.	CASSSQVENTEAFF	TGCGCCAGCAGCTCACAGGTCGAGAACACTGAAGCTTTCTTT
TRBV9	.	TRBJ2-2	.	CASSPRGNTNTGELFF	TGTGCCAGCAGCCCCCGGGGTAATACGAACACCGGGGAGCTGTTTTTT
TRBV27	.	TRBJ1-2	.	CASSPRSGRYGYTF	TGTGCCAGCAGTCCCCGGAGCGGACGGTATGGCTACACCTTC
TRBV11-2	.	TRBJ1-1	.	CASSLDGMGRGAEAFF	TGTGCCAGCAGCTTAGATGGGATGGGCAGGGGCGCTGAAGCTTTCTTT
TRBV2	.	TRBJ2-3	TRBD1	CASSGTGPTDTQYF	TGTGCCAGCAGTGGGACAGGCCCAACAGATACGCAGTATTTT
TRBV7-2	.	TRBJ2-7	.	CASSYNRGSGEQYF	TGTGCCAGCAGCTATAATCGGGGGTCGGGCGAGCAGTACTTC
TRBV6-5	few	TRBJ1-1	.	CASSYSNRADTEAFF	TGTGCCAGCAGTTACTCTAACAGAGCGGACACTGAAGCTTTCTTT
TRBV7-2	.	TRBJ1-5	.	CASSFSQGQPQHF	TGTGCCAGCAGCTTTAGTCAGGGTCAGCCCCAGCATTTT
TRBV6-5	few	TRBJ2-2	.	CASRAHGPGELFF	TGTGCCAGCAGGGCACACGGGCCCGGGGAGCTGTTTTTT
TRBV6-5	.	TRBJ1-2	.	CASRYPGHYGYTF	TGTGCCAGCAGGTACCCGGGACACTATGGCTACACCTTC
TRBV7-9	few	TRBJ2-7	.	CASSLTGLNYEQYF	TGTGCCAGCAGCTTAACGGGACTTAACTACGAGCAGTACTTC
TRBV5-1	.	TRBJ2-5	TRBD1	CASSFGTAAETQYF	TGCGCCAGCAGCTTCGGGACAGCTGCGGAGACCCAGTACTTC
TRBV6-4	once	TRBJ2-5	TRBD1	CASTPGQHPQETQYF	TGTGCCAGCACCCCGGGACAGCATCCACAAGAGACCCAGTACTTC
TRBV5-1	.	TRBJ2-7	TRBD1	CASSLRQGYEQYF	TGCGCCAGCAGCTTACGACAGGGTTACGAGCAGTACTTC
TRBV2	.	TRBJ1-4	.	CASSVDFNEKLFF	TGTGCCAGCAGTGTTGACTTTAATGAAAAACTGTTTTTT
TRBV18	.	TRBJ2-4	.	CASSSSGGAKNIQYF	TGTGCCAGCTCAAGCTCAGGGGGGGCCAAAAACATTCAGTACTTC